This TCR beta chain was documented in a study of T cell changes during pregnancy in multiple sclerosis. The protocol was immunoSEQ multiplex PCR, while the TCRdb copy is restricted to in-frame clones and leaves out a portion. The top ten hold roughly 5.3% of the sample, which has around 50,000 clones, 85% to 90% seen once. Germline assignment: CDR1 SGHRS and CDR2 YFSETQ. This CDR3 has 16 residues. Trimming cost V 5 bases and J 4 bases, with 19 bases left between them. This sequence joins TRBV5-1 and TRBJ1-3; D ambiguous. The material sequenced was peripheral blood from another person, used as feeder cells. This TCR derives from a human donor whose cells served as feeder cells for cultures in a pregnancy study. CDR3 sequence (DNA): TGCGCCAGCAGTCTAGTACGACCCGACTCGGGAAACACCATATATTTT. Amino acid sequence: CASSLVRPDSGNTIYF. Full variable domain (outside the CDR3, taken from reference TRBV5-1 and TRBJ1-3): KAGVTQTPRYLIKTRGQQVTLSCSPISGHRSVSWYQQTPGQGLQFLFEYFSETQRNKGNFPGRFSGRQFSNSRSEMNVSTLELGDSALYLCASSLVRPDSGNTIYFGEGSWLTVV.